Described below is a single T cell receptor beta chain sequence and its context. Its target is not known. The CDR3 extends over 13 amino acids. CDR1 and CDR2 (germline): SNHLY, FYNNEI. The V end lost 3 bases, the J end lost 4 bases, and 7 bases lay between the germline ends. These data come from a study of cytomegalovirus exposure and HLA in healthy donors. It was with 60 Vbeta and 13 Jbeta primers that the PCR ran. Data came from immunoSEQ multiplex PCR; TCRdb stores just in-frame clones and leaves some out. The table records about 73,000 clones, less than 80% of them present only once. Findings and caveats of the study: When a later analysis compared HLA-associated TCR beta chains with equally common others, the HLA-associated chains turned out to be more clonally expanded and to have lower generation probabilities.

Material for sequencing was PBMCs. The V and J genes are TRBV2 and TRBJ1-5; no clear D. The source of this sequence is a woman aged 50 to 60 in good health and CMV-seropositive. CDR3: CASSDEVNQPQHF. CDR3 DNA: TGTGCCAGCAGTGACGAGGTGAATCAGCCCCAGCATTTT.